The entry below describes one TCR beta chain. The data derive from a study of blood T cell repertoires in COVID-19. Study at large: The United States, Italy and Spain supplied acute and convalescent COVID-19 samples. PBMCs, B-cell-depleted T cells, or T cells were the source of the cDNA or gDNA that made up the material.

The authors' processing: Estimation of nucleated cell counts relied on the amplification of reference gene primers. Data came from immunoSEQ multiplex PCR; TCRdb stores just in-frame clones and leaves some out. The DNA was the basis for D and trimming; V, J and clone size are from that table. The sample contains about 210,000 clones, about 83% of which appear only once. Looked up from germline, CDR1 is WSHSY and CDR2 is SAAADI. The length of the CDR3 is 19 residues. V was cut by 2 bases and J by 5 bases, with 22 bases left in between. The sample comprised peripheral blood. This receptor was identified in a woman in her forties or fifties with acute or convalescent COVID-19. The rearrangement links TRBV10-2 to TRBJ1-6, with D perhaps matching TRBD1 (6 bases). The CDR3 nucleotides are TGCGCCAGCAGTGAGAGGGGGACCTTCTATGGCACGGATAATTCACCCCTCCACTTT. Its translation is CASSERGTFYGTDNSPLHF.